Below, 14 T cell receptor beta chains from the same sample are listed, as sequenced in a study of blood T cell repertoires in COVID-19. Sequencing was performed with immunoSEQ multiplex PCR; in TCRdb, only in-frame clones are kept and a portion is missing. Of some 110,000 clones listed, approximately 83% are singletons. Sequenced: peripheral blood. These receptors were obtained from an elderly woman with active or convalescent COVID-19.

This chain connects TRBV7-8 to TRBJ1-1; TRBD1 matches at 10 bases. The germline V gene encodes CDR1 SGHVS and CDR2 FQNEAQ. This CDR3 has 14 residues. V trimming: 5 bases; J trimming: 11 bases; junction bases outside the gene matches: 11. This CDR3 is CASSAGQGGFGAFF. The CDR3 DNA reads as TGTGCCAGCAGCGCCGGACAGGGGGGATTCGGGGCTTTCTTT. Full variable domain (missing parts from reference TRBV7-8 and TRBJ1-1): GAGVSQSPRYKVAKRGQDVALRCDPISGHVSLFWYQQALGQGPEFLTYFQNEAQLDKSGLPSDRFFAERPEGSVSTLKIQRTQQEDSAVYLCASSAGQGGFGAFFGQGTRLTVV.

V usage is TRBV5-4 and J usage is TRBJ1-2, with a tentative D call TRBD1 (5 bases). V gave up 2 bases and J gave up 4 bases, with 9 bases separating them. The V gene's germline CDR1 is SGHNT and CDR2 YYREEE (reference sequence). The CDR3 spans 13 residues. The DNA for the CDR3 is TGTGCCAGCAGCTTTGACAGAACCTATGGCTACACCTTC. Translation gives CASSFDRTYGYTF.

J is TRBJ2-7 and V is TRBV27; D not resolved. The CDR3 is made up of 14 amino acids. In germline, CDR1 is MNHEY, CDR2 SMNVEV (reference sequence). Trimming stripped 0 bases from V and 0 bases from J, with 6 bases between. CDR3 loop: CASSLSSGSYEQYF. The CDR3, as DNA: TGTGCCAGCAGTTTATCATCGGGCTCCTACGAGCAGTACTTC.

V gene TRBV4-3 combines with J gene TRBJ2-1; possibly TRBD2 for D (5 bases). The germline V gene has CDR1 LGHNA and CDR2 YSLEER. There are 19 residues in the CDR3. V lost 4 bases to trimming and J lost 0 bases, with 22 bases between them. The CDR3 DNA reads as TGCGCCAGCAGCCCCAGAGGAGGCACCATTAAGAGCTCCTACAATGAGCAGTTCTTC. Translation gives CASSPRGGTIKSSYNEQFF.

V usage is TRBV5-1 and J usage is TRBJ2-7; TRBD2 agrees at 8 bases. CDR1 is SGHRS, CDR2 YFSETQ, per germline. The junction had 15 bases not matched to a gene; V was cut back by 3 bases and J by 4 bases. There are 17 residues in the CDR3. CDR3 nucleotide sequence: TGCGCCAGCAGCTGGGGGGGCTGGCGGGAGGAACAATACGAGCAGTACTTC. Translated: CASSWGGWREEQYEQYF.

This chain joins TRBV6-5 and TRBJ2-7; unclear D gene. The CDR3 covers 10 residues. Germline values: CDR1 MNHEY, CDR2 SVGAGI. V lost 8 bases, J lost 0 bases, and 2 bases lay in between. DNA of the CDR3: TGTGCCAGCCACTCCTACGAGCAGTACTTC. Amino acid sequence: CASHSYEQYF.

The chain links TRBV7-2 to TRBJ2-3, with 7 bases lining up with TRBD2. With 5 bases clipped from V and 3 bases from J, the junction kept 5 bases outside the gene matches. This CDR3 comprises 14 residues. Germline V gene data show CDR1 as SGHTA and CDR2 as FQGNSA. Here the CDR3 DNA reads TGTGCCAGCAGCGAGGGAGGGATTACAGATACGCAGTATTTT. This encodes CASSEGGITDTQYF.

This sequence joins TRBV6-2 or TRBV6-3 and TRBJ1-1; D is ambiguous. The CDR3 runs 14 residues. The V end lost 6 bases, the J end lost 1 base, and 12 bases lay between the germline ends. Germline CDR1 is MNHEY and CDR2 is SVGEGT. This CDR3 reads CASSLSQRNTEAFF. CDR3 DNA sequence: TGTGCCAGCAGCCTGTCACAGAGGAACACTGAAGCTTTCTTT.

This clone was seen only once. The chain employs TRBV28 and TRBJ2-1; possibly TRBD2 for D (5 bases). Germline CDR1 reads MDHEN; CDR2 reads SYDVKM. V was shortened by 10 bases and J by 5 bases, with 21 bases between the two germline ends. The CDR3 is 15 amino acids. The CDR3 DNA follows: TGTGCCACCCTAACTAGGGCCGTCTTGAACAATGAGCAGTTCTTC. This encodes CATLTRAVLNNEQFF.

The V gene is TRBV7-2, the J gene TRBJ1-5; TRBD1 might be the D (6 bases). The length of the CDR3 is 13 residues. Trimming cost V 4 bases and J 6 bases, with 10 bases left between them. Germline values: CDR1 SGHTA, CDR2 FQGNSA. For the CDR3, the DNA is TGTGCCAGCAGCTCAGTAGGGGGTCAGCCCCAGCATTTT. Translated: CASSSVGGQPQHF.

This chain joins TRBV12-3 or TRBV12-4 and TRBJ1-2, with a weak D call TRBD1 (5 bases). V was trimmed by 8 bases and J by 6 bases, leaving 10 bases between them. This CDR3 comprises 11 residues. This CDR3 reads CASGSGNGYTF. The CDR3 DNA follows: TGTGCCAGCGGTTCAGGGAATGGCTACACCTTC.

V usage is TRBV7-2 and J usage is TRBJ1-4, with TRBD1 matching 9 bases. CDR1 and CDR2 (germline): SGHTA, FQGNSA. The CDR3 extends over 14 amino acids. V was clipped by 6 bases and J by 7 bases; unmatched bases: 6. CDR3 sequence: CASRMTGGSEKLFF. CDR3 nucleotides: TGTGCCAGCAGAATGACAGGGGGAAGTGAAAAACTGTTTTTT.

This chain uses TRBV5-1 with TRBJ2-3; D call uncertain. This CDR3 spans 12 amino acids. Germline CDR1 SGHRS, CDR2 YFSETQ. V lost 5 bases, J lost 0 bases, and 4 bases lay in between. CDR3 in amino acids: CASRLSTDTQYF. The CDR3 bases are TGCGCCAGCAGACTAAGCACAGATACGCAGTATTTT.

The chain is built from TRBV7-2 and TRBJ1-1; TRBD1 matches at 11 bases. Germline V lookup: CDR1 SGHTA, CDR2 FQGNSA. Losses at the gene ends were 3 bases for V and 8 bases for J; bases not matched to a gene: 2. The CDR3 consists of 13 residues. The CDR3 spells CASSLDRGREAFF. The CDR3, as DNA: TGTGCCAGCAGCTTGGACAGGGGGCGCGAAGCTTTCTTT.